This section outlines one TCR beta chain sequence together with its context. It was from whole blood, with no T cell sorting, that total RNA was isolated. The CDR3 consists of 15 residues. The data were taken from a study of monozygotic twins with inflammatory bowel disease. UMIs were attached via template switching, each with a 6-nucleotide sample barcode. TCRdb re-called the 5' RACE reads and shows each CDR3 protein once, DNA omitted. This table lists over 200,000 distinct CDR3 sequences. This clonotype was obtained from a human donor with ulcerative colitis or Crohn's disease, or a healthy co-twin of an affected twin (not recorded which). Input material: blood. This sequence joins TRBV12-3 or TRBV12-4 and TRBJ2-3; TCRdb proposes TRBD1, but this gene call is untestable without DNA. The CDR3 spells CASSSNRGRTDTQYF.